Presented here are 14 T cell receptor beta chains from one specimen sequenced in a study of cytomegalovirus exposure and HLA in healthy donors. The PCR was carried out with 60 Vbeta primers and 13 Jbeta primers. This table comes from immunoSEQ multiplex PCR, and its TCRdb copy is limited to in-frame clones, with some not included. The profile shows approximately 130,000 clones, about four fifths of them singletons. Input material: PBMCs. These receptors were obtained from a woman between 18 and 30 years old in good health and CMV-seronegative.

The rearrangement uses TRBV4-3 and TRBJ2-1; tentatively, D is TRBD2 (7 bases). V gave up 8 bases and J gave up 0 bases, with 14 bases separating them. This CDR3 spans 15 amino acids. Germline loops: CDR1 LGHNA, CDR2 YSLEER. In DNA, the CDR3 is TGCGCCAGCGGAGGGGGGAGGGCCTCCTACAATGAGCAGTTCTTC. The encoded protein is CASGGGRASYNEQFF.

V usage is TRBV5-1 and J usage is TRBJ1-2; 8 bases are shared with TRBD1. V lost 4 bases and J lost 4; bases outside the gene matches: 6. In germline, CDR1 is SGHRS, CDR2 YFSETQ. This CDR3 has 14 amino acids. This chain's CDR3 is CASSRTTGAYGYTF. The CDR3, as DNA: TGCGCCAGCAGCCGTACGACAGGGGCCTATGGCTACACCTTC.

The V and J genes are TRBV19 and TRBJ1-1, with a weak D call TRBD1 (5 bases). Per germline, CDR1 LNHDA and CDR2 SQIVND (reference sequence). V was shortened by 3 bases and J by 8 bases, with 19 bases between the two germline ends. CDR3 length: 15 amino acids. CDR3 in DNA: TGTGCCAGTAGTATGTGGCAGACGCCCTCAGGGGAAGCTTTCTTT. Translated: CASSMWQTPSGEAFF.

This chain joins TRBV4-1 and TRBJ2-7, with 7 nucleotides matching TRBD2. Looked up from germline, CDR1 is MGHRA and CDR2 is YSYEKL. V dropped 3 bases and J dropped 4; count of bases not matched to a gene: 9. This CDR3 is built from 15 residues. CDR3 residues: CASSHGLVSGYEQYF. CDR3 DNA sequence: TGCGCCAGCAGCCACGGACTAGTCTCAGGGTACGAGCAGTACTTC.

The CDR3 region has the DNA TGCGCCAGCAGTGGTGGCAGTGGGAGCTCCTATAATTCACCCCTCCACTTT. Translated, it gives CASSGGSGSSYNSPLHF. This chain joins TRBV10-2 and TRBJ1-6; no reliable D call. The ends were cut back, 4 bases at V and 0 bases at J, with 13 bases in the middle. Germline CDR1 is WSHSY and CDR2 is SAAADI. The length of the CDR3 is 17 residues.

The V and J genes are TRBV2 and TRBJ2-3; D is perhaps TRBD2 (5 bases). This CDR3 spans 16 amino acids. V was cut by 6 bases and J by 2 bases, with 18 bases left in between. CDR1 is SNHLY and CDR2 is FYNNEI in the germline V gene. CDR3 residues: CASSLGRLTLTDTQYF. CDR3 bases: TGTGCCAGCAGCCTAGGACGACTAACCCTCACAGATACGCAGTATTTT.

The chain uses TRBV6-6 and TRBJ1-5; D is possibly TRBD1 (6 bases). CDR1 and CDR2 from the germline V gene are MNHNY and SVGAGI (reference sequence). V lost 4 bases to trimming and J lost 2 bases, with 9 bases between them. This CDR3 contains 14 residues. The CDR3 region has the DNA TGTGCCAGCAGTTCATCAGGGGGCAATCAGCCCCAGCATTTT. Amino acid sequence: CASSSSGGNQPQHF.

The CDR3 region has the DNA TGCAGCGTTGGGACAGGGATCAACTATGGCTACACCTTC. This translates into CSVGTGINYGYTF. The genes are TRBV29-1 and TRBJ1-2, with 8 bases identical to TRBD1. The CDR3 contains 13 residues. V dropped 4 bases and J dropped 2; count of bases not matched to a gene: 3. Germline CDR1 and CDR2: SQVTM and ANQGSEA.

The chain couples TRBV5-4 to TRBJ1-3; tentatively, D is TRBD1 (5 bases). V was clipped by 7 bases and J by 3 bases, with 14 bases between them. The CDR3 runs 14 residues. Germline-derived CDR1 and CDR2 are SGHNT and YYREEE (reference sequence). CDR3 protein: CASSTPGYGNTIYF. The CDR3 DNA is TGTGCCAGCTCCACCCCAGGGTATGGAAACACCATATATTTT.

The CDR3 DNA reads as TGTGCCAGCAGGGACTACAGGGGGGGGGATGAAAAACTGTTTTTT. This sequence encodes CASRDYRGGDEKLFF. The chain is built from TRBV6-1 and TRBJ1-4; 8 nucleotides agree with TRBD1. Trimming cost V 6 bases and J 6 bases; bases outside gene matches: 9. Germline V gene sequence: CDR1 MNHNS, CDR2 SASEGT. CDR3 length equals 15 residues.

CDR3 residues: CASSVGAGASYNEQFF. CDR3 bases: TGTGCCAGCAGCGTAGGCGCGGGAGCCTCCTACAATGAGCAGTTCTTC. The V gene is TRBV9, the J gene TRBJ2-1; TRBD2 matches at 7 bases. This CDR3 contains 16 residues. The trim removed 0 bases at V and 0 bases at J, leaving 3 bases unmatched. Germline V gene sequence: CDR1 SGDLS, CDR2 YYNGEE.

CDR3: CASSPGQGNSYNSPLHF. In nucleotides, the CDR3 is TGCGCCAGCAGCCCGGGACAGGGCAACTCCTATAATTCACCCCTCCACTTT. This chain connects TRBV5-1 to TRBJ1-6; the match to TRBD1 covers 9 bases. The V and J ends lost 4 bases and 0 bases, in that order; junction bases with no gene match: 5. CDR3 length: 17 amino acids. The germline V gene has CDR1 SGHRS and CDR2 YFSETQ. Supplemented by reference TRBV5-1 and TRBJ1-6, the full variable domain reads KAGVTQTPRYLIKTRGQQVTLSCSPISGHRSVSWYQQTPGQGLQFLFEYFSETQRNKGNFPGRFSGRQFSNSRSEMNVSTLELGDSALYLCASSPGQGNSYNSPLHFGNGTRLTVT.

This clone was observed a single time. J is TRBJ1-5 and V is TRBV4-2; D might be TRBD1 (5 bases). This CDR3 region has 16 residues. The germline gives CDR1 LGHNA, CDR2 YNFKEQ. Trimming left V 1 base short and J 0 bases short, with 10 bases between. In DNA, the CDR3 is TGTGCCAGCAGCCAAGTCGGGACTTATAGCAATCAGCCCCAGCATTTT. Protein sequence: CASSQVGTYSNQPQHF.

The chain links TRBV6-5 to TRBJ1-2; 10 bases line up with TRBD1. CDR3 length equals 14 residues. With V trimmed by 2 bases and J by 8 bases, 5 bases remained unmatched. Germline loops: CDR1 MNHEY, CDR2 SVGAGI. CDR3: CASSYGDRGRGYTF. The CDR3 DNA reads TGTGCCAGCAGTTACGGAGACAGGGGGCGAGGCTACACCTTC.